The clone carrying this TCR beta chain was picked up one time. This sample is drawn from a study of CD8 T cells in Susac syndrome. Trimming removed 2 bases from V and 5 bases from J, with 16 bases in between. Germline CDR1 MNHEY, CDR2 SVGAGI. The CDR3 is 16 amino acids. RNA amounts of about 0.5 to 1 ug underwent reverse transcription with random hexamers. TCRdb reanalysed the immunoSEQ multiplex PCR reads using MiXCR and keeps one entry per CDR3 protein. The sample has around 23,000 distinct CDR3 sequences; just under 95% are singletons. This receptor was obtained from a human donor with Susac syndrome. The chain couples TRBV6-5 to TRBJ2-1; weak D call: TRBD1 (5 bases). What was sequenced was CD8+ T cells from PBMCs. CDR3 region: CASSYSVGEENNEQFF. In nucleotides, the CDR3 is TGTGCCAGCAGTTACAGTGTAGGGGAAGAAAACAATGAGCAGTTCTTC.